This T cell receptor beta chain was sequenced during a study of cytomegalovirus exposure and HLA in healthy donors. Study-level information: An analysis done earlier identified 117 million unique TCR beta sequences from about 179 million T cells.

Researchers ran the PCR with 60 Vbeta and 13 Jbeta primers. Data came from immunoSEQ multiplex PCR; TCRdb stores just in-frame clones and leaves some out. The sample carries over 200,000 clones, 75% to 90% recorded once. This clone appeared a few times. Its antigen is undetermined. Overall study findings and caveats: Most CMV-associated TCR beta chains appeared HLA-restricted in a later analysis.

The CDR3 contains 15 residues. Trimming at V came to 4 bases and at J to 2 bases, leaving 5 bases not matched to a gene. Per the germline V gene, CDR1 is MGHRA and CDR2 is YSYEKL. This clonotype originated in a woman aged 18-30 years in good health and CMV-seronegative. The source material was PBMCs. The rearrangement joins TRBV4-1 to TRBJ2-7, with 10 bases aligning to TRBD1. The CDR3 loop reads CASSLGGQGTYEQYF. CDR3 nucleotides: TGCGCCAGCAGCCTAGGGGGACAGGGGACCTACGAGCAGTACTTC.